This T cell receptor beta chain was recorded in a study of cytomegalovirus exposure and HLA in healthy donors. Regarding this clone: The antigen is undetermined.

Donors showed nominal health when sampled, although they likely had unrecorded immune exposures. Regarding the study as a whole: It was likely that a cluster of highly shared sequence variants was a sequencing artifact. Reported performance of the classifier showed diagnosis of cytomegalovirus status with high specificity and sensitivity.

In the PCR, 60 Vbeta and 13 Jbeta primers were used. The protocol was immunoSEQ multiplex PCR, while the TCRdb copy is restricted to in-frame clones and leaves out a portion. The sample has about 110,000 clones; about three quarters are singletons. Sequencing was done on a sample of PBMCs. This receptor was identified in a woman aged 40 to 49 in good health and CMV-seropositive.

The CDR3 nucleotides are TGTGCCAGCAGCTCCCAGGGGCCAAATAATTCACCCCTCCACTTT. Protein: CASSSQGPNNSPLHF. The chain carries TRBV11-3 and TRBJ1-6, with D tentatively TRBD1 (6 bases). V gave up 4 bases and J gave up 5 bases, with 12 bases separating them. Germline V gene sequence: CDR1 SGHNT, CDR2 YENEEA. The CDR3 is made up of 15 amino acids.